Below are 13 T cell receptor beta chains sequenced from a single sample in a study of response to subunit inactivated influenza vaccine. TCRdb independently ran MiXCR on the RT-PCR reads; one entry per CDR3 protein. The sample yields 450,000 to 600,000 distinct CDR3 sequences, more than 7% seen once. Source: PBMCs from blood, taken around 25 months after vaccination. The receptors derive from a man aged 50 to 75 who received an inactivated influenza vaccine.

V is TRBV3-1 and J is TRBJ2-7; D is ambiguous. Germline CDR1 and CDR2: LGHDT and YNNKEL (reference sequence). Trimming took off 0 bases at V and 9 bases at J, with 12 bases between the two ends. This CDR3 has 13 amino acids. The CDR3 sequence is CASSQDSLGVQYF. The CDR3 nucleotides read TGTGCCAGCAGCCAAGATTCGCTCGGAGTGCAGTACTTC.

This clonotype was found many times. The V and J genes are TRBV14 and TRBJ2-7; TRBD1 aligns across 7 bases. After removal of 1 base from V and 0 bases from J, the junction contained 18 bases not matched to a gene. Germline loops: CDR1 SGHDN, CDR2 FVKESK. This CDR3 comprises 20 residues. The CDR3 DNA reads TGTGCCAGCAGCCAAGGGATCGAGGCGGTGACAGGGTGGGACTCCTACGAGCAGTACTTC. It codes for CASSQGIEAVTGWDSYEQYF.

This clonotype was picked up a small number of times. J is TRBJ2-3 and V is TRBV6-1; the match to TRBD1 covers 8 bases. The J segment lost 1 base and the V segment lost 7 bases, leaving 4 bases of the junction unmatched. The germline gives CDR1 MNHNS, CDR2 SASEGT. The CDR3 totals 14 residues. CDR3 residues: CASKWGQGTDTQYF. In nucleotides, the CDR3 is TGTGCCAGCAAGTGGGGACAGGGCACAGATACGCAGTATTTT.

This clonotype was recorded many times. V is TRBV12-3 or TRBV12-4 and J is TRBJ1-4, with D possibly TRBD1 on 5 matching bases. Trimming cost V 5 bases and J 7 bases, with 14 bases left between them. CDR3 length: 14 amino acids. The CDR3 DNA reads TGTGCCAGCAGTACCGGGACGATGGGTGAAAAACTGTTTTTT. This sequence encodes CASSTGTMGEKLFF.

The CDR3: CSVGRTSGITDTQYF. The CDR3 DNA sequence: TGCAGCGTTGGCAGAACTAGCGGGATCACAGATACGCAGTATTTT. V usage is TRBV29-1 and J usage is TRBJ2-3; 10 bases are a match to TRBD2. Germline V gene lookup returns CDR1 SQVTM and CDR2 ANQGSEA. The CDR3 spans 15 residues. The junction had 6 bases not matched to a gene; V was cut back by 4 bases and J by 2 bases.

The CDR3 DNA sequence: TGTGCCAGCAAGCTCGACCGGCAGGCGGCTAGGACCCAGTACTTC. Translation: CASKLDRQAARTQYF. The rearrangement joins TRBV11-1 to TRBJ2-5, with no clear D. The length of the CDR3 is 15 residues. Deletions cut 7 bases from V and 7 bases from J, with 22 bases between. CDR1 is SGHAT, CDR2 FQDESV, per germline (reference sequence).

CDR3 residues: CSASLAKGTGELFF. The CDR3 DNA reads as TGCAGTGCTAGTCTTGCTAAGGGCACCGGGGAGCTGTTTTTT. This chain links TRBV20-1 with TRBJ2-2; D call uncertain. CDR1 is DFQATT and CDR2 is SNEGSKA in the germline V gene (reference sequence). Trimming cost V 3 bases and J 4 bases, with 12 bases left between them. The CDR3 has 14 amino acids.

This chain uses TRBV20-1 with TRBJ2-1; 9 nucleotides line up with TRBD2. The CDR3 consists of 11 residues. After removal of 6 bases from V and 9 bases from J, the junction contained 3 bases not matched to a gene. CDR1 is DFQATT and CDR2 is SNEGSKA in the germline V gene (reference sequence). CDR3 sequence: CSAGLAGEQFF. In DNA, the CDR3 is TGCAGTGCGGGACTAGCCGGTGAGCAGTTCTTC.

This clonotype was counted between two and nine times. Written as DNA, the CDR3 is TGCAGTGCCGCGCGGGACAGCAATGAGCAGTTCTTC. This encodes CSAARDSNEQFF. The V gene is TRBV20-1, the J gene TRBJ2-1, with D possibly being TRBD1 (7 bases). Germline CDR1 DFQATT, CDR2 SNEGSKA (reference sequence). This CDR3 region has 12 residues. Trimming pared 6 bases from V and 6 bases from J, leaving 12 bases between.

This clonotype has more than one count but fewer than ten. This CDR3 is CASSGGLAGEADTQYF. The CDR3 coding sequence is TGTGCCAGCAGCGGGGGACTAGCGGGAGAGGCAGATACGCAGTATTTT. The chain employs TRBV5-4 and TRBJ2-3; 14 bases match TRBD2. The CDR3 loop spans 16 amino acids. The V segment lost 4 bases and the J segment 4 bases; nucleotides outside the gene matches: 5. Germline-derived CDR1 and CDR2 are SGHNT and YYREEE (reference sequence).

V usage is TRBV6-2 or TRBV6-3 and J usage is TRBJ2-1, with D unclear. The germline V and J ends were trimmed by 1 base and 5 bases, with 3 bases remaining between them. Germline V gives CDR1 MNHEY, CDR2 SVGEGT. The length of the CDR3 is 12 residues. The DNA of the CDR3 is TGTGCCAGCAGTTACTACCACAATGAGCAGTTCTTC. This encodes CASSYYHNEQFF.

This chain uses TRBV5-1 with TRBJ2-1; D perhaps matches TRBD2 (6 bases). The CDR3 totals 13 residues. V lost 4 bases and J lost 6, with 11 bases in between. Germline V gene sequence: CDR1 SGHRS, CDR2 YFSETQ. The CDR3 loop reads CASSRGTVNEQFF. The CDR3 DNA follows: TGCGCCAGCAGCCGCGGGACCGTCAATGAGCAGTTCTTC. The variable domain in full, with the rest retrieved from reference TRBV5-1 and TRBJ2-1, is KAGVTQTPRYLIKTRGQQVTLSCSPISGHRSVSWYQQTPGQGLQFLFEYFSETQRNKGNFPGRFSGRQFSNSRSEMNVSTLELGDSALYLCASSRGTVNEQFFGPGTRLTVL.

The chain's CDR3 is CASSLLVGRGDTQYF. The CDR3 DNA is TGTGCCAGCAGCTTGTTAGTGGGCCGAGGGGATACGCAGTATTTT. This sequence joins TRBV5-4 and TRBJ2-3, with D perhaps TRBD2 (5 bases). Trimming took 1 base from V and 6 from J, leaving 15 bases between them. The CDR3 is made up of 15 amino acids. CDR1 and CDR2 from the germline V gene are SGHNT and YYREEE (reference sequence).